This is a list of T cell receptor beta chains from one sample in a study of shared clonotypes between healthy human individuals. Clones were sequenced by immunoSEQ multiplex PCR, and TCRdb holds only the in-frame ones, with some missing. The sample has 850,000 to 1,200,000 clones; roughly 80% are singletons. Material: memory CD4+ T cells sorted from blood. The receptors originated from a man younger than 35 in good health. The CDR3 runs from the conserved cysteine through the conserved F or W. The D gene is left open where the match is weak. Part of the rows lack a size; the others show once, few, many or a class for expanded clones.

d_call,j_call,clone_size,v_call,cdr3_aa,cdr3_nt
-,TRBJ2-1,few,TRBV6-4,CASSDYLGVKQFF,TGTGCCAGCAGTGACTACCTGGGCGTAAAGCAGTTCTTC
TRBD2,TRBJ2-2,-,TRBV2,CASSVASGSMGGELFF,TGTGCCAGCAGTGTAGCCAGCGGGAGCATGGGCGGGGAGCTGTTTTTT
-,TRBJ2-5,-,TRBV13,CASAGLGETQYF,TGTGCCAGCGCCGGGCTAGGGGAGACCCAGTACTTC
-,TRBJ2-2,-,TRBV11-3,CASSLWGTGELFF,TGTGCCAGCAGCTTATGGGGGACCGGGGAGCTGTTTTTT
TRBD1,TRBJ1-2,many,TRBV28,CASSVGDRGWGYTF,TGTGCCAGCAGTGTAGGGGACAGGGGCTGGGGCTACACCTTC
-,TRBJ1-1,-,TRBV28,CASSLQRNTEAFF,TGTGCCAGCAGTTTACAGAGAAACACTGAAGCTTTCTTT
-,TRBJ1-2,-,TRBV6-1,CASSEASRRGYTF,TGTGCCAGCAGTGAAGCGTCGCGACGGGGCTACACCTTC
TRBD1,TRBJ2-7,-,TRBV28,CASGSSGWDRGDEQYF,TGTGCCAGCGGATCCTCTGGGTGGGACAGGGGCGACGAGCAGTACTTC
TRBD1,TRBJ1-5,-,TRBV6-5,CASSSGQEINQPQHF,TGTGCCAGCAGTTCGGGACAGGAGATCAATCAGCCCCAGCATTTT
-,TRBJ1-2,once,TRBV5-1,CASSSQGGGNYGYTF,TGCGCCAGCAGCTCCCAGGGTGGGGGCAACTATGGCTACACCTTC
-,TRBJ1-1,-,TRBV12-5,CARVMGAGLNTEAFF,TGTGCTAGGGTCATGGGGGCCGGTTTGAACACTGAAGCTTTCTTT
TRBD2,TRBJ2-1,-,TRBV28,CATETSGGAREQFF,TGTGCCACCGAGACTAGCGGGGGGGCGCGTGAGCAGTTCTTC
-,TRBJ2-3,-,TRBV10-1,CASRTPPTDTQYF,TGCGCCAGCAGGACCCCGCCAACAGATACGCAGTATTTT
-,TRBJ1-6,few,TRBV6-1,CASSEGDGLGSSPLHF,TGTGCCAGCAGTGAAGGTGACGGCCTCGGGAGTTCACCCCTCCACTTT
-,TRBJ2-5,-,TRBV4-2,CASSQVGVEETQYF,TGTGCCAGCAGCCAAGTCGGGGTCGAAGAGACCCAGTACTTC
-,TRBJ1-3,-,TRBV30,CAWSNQAGNTIYF,TGTGCCTGGAGTAACCAGGCGGGAAACACCATATATTTT
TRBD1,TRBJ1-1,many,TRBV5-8,CASSLSGGTYNTEAFF,TGTGCCAGCAGCTTGTCAGGGGGGACGTATAACACTGAAGCTTTCTTT
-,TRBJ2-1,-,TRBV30,CAWTASALHNEQFF,TGTGCCTGGACCGCGAGCGCCCTTCACAATGAGCAGTTCTTC
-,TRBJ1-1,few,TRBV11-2,CASSLVPGGWTEAFF,TGTGCCAGCAGCTTAGTTCCGGGAGGGTGGACTGAAGCTTTCTTT
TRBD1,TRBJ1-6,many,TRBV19,CASSNRGESPLHF,TGTGCCAGTAGTAACAGGGGGGAATCACCCCTCCACTTT
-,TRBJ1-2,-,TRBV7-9,CASSLTYDRLTNYGYTF,TGTGCCAGCAGCTTAACGTATGACAGGCTGACTAACTATGGCTACACCTTC
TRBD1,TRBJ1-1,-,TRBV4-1,CASSPLRQGSDTEAFF,TGCGCCAGCAGCCCCCTCCGACAGGGATCGGACACTGAAGCTTTCTTT
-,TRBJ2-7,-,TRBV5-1,CASSLGADYEQYF,TGCGCCAGCAGCTTGGGGGCGGACTACGAGCAGTACTTC
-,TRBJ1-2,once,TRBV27,CASSLYGLGGYTF,TGTGCCAGCAGTTTATATGGCCTGGGAGGCTACACCTTC
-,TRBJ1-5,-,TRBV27,CASRLEGSENQPQHF,TGTGCCAGCAGGCTGGAAGGGTCGGAGAATCAGCCCCAGCATTTT
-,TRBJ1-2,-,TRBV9,CASSVDHNYGYTF,TGTGCCAGCAGCGTAGACCATAACTATGGCTACACCTTC
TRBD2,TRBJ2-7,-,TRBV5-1,CASSTAPGTSSYEQYF,TGCGCCAGCAGCACAGCCCCCGGGACTAGTTCCTACGAGCAGTACTTC
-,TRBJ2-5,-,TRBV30,CAWSVGGEETQYF,TGTGCCTGGAGTGTGGGGGGAGAAGAGACCCAGTACTTC
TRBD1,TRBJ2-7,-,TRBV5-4,CASSLRQGAYEQYF,TGTGCCAGCAGCCTCCGACAGGGTGCGTACGAGCAGTACTTC
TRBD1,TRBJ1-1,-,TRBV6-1,CASRTGVKGAFF,TGTGCCAGCAGAACAGGGGTCAAGGGGGCTTTCTTT
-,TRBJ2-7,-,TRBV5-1,CATRIQGGSYEQYF,TGCGCCACCCGAATTCAGGGGGGCTCCTACGAGCAGTACTTC
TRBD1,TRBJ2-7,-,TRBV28,CASSPGQDRYEQYF,TGTGCCAGCAGTCCGGGACAGGACCGCTACGAGCAGTACTTC
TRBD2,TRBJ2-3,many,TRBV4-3,CASSQGAAGGTDTQYF,TGCGCCAGCAGCCAAGGGGCAGCGGGAGGAACAGATACGCAGTATTTT
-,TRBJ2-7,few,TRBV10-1,CASSADMVLSAEQYF,TGCGCCAGCAGTGCAGATATGGTTCTCTCCGCCGAGCAGTACTTC
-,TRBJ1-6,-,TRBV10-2,CASSESTPGTPLHF,TGCGCCAGCAGTGAGTCGACTCCCGGGACACCCCTCCACTTT